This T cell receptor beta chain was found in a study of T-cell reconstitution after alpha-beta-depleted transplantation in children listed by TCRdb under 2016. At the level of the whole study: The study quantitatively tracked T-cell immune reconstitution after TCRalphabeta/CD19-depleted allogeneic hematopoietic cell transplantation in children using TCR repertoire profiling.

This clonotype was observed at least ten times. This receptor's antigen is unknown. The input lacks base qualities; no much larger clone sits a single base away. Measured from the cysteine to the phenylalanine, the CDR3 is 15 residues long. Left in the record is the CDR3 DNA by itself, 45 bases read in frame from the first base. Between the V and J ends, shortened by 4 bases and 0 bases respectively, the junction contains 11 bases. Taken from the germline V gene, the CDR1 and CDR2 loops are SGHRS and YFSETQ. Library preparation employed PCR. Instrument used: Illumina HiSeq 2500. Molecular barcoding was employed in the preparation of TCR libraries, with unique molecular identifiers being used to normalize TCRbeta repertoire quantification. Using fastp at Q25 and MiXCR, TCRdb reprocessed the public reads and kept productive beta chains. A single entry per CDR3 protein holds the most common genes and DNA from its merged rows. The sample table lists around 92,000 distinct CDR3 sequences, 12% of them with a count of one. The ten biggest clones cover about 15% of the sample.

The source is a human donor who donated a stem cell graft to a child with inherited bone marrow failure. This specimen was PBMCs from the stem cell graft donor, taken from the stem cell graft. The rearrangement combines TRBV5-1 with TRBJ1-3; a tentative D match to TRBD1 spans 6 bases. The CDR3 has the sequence CASSQDRLSGNTIYF. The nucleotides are TGCGCCAGCAGCCAAGACAGGCTCTCTGGAAACACCATATATTTT.